The clone carrying this T cell receptor beta chain was seen once. The antigen is undetermined. The record originates from a study of T cells in localized non-small cell lung cancer. The CDR3 has 14 amino acids. Germline CDR1 KGHSH, CDR2 LQKENI. The V end lost 1 base, the J end lost 4 bases, and 8 bases lay between the germline ends. The assay was immunoSEQ multiplex PCR, and TCRdb's table has in-frame clones only and misses some. Seen here are approximately 34,000 clones, roughly 93% observed once, and the top ten hold roughly 7.9%. General study findings and limits: Sequencing was restricted to one tumor region; therefore, heterogeneity remains possible. Uninvolved adjacent lung had the highest recorded T cell clonality, with tumor below it. Longer overall survival was associated with a higher density of T cells in the blood.

The clonotype was recovered from a female donor over 55 with stage I lung adenocarcinoma. The rearrangement uses TRBV18 and TRBJ1-5; D unresolved. The sequencing here drew on peripheral blood, taken before any cancer treatment. The CDR3 nucleotides read TGTGCCAGCTCACCACAGGGTGGGAATCAGCCCCAGCATTTT. Its translation: CASSPQGGNQPQHF.